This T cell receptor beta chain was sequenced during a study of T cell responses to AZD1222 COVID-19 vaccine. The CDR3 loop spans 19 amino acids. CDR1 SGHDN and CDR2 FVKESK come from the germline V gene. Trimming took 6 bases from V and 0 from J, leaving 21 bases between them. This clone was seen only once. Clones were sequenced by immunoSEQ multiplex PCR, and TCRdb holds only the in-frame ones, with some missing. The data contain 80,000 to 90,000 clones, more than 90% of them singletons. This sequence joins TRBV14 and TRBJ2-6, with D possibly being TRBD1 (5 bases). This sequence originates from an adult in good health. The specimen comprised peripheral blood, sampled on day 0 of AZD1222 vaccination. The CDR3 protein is CASSTYRRGNPSGANVLTF. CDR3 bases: TGTGCCAGCAGTACTTATAGAAGGGGAAACCCCTCTGGGGCCAACGTCCTGACTTTC.